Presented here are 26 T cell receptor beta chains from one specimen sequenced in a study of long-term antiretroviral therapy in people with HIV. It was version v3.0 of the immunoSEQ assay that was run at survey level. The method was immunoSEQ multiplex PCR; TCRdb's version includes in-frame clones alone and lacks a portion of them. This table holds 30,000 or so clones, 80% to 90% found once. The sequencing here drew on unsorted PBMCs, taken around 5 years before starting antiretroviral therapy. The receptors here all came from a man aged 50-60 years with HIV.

CDR3 loop: CASSLTIPQGYNEKLFF. The CDR3, as DNA: TGTGCCAGCAGCCTCACCATTCCACAGGGGTATAATGAAAAACTGTTTTTT. The chain couples TRBV5-5 to TRBJ1-4; 7 bases agree with TRBD1. V lost 4 bases to trimming and J lost 4 bases; unmatched junction nucleotides: 13. CDR3 length: 17 amino acids. Germline V CDR1 and CDR2: SGHKS, YYEKEE (reference sequence).

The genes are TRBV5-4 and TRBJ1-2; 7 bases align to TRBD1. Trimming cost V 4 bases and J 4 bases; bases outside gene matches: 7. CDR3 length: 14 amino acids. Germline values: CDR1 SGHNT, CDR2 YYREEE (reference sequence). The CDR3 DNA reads TGTGCCAGCAGCAAACCGGGACAGATCTATGGCTACACCTTC. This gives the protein CASSKPGQIYGYTF.

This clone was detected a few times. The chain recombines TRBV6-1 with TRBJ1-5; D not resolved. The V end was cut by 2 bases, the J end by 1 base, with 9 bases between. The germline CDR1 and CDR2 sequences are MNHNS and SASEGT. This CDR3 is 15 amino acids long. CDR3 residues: CASSERVSSNQPQHF. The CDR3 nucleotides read TGTGCCAGCAGTGAACGGGTATCCAGCAATCAGCCCCAGCATTTT.

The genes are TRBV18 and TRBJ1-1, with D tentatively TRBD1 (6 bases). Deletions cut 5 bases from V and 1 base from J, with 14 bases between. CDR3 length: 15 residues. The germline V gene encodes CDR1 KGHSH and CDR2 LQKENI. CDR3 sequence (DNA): TGTGCCAGCTCAAAGAACAGGGACGGGAACACTGAAGCTTTCTTT. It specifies CASSKNRDGNTEAFF. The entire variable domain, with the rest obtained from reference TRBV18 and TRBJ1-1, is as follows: NAGVMQNPRHLVRRRGQEARLRCSPMKGHSHVYWYRQLPEEGLKFMVYLQKENIIDESGMPKERFSAEFPKEGPSILRIQQVVRGDSAAYFCASSKNRDGNTEAFFGQGTRLTVV.

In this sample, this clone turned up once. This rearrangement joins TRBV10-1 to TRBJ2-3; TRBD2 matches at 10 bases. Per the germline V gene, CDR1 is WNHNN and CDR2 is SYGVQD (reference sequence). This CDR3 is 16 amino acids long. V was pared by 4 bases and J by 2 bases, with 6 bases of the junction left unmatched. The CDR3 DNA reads TGCGCCAGCAGTGGCTCTAGCGGGGGCCTCACAGATACGCAGTATTTT. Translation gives CASSGSSGGLTDTQYF.

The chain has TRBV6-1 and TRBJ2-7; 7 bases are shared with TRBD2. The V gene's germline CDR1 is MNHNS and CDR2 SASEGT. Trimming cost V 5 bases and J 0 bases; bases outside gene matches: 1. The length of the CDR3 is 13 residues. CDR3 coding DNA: TGTGCCAGCAGTCGGGACTACTCCTACGAGCAGTACTTC. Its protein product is CASSRDYSYEQYF.

The CDR3, as DNA: TGCAGCGTTGAGGGGCAAGCCACTGAAGCTTTCTTT. Amino acid sequence: CSVEGQATEAFF. The rearrangement uses TRBV29-1 and TRBJ1-1; perhaps TRBD1 as D (5 bases). Per the germline V gene, CDR1 is SQVTM and CDR2 is ANQGSEA. CDR3 size: 12 residues. Trimming cost V 3 bases and J 4 bases, with 9 bases left between them.

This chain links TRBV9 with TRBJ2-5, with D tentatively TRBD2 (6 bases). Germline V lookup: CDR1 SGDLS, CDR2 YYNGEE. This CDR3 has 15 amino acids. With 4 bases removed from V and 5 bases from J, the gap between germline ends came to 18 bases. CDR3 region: CASSMGLLYDETQYF. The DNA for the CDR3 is TGTGCCAGCAGCATGGGACTGCTGTACGATGAGACCCAGTACTTC.

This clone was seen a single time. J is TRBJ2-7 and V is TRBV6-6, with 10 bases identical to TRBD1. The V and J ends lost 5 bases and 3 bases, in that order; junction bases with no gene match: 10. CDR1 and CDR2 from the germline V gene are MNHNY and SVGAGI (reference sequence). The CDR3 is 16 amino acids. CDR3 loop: CASSKGQGPISYEQYF. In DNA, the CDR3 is TGTGCCAGCAGTAAGGGACAGGGGCCGATAAGCTACGAGCAGTACTTC.

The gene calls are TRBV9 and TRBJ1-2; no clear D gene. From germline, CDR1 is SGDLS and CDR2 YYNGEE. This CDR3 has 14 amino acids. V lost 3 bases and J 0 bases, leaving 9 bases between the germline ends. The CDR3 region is CASSAPQTNYGYTF. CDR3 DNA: TGTGCCAGCAGCGCCCCCCAAACTAACTATGGCTACACCTTC.

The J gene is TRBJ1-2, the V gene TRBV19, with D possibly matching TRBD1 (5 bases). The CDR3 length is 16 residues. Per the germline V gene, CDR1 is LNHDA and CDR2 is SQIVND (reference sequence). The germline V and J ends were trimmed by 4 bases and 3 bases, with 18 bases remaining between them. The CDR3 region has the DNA TGTGCCAGTAGTAGAAGGCAGGGCCCCCTCTACTATGGCTACACCTTC. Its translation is CASSRRQGPLYYGYTF.

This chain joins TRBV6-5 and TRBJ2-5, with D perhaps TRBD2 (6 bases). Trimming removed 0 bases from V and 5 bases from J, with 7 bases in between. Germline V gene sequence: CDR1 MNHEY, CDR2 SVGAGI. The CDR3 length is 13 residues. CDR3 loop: CASSYSSGETQYF. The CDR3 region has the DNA TGTGCCAGCAGTTACTCCAGCGGGGAGACCCAGTACTTC.

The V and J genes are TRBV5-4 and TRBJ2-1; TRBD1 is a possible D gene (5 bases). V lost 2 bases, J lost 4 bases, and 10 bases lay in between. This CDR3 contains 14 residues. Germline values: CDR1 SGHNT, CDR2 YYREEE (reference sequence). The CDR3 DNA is TGTGCCAGCAGCTTCCTGACAGCTTACAATGAGCAGTTCTTC. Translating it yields CASSFLTAYNEQFF.

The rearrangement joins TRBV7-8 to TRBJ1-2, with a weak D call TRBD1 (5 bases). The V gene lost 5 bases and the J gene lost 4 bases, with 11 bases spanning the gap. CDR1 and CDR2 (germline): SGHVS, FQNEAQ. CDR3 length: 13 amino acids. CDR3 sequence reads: CASSQGRGYGYTF. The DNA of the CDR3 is TGTGCCAGCAGCCAGGGACGGGGCTATGGCTACACCTTC.

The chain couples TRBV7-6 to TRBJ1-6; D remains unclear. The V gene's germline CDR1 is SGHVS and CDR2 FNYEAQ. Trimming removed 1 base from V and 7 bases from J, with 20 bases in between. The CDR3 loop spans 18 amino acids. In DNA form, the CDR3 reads TGTGCCAGCAGCTTAGAAAGCCAGATGAGTGGCTGGAATTCACCCCTCCACTTT. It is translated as CASSLESQMSGWNSPLHF.

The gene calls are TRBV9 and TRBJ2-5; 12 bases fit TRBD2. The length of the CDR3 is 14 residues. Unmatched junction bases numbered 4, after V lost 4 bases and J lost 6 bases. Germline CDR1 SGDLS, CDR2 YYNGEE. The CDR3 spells CASSPGLAGQTQYF. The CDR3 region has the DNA TGTGCCAGCAGCCCGGGACTAGCGGGCCAGACCCAGTACTTC.

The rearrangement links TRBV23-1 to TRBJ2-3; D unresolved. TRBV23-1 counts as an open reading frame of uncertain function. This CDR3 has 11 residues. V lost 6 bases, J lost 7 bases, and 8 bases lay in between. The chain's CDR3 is CASRHNNTQYF. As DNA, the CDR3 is TGCGCCAGCAGGCATAATAATACGCAGTATTTT.

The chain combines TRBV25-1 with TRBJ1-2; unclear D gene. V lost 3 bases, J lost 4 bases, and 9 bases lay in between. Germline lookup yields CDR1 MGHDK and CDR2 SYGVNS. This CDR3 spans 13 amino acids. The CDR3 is CASSDPATYGYTF. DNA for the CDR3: TGTGCCAGCAGTGACCCAGCAACCTATGGCTACACCTTC.

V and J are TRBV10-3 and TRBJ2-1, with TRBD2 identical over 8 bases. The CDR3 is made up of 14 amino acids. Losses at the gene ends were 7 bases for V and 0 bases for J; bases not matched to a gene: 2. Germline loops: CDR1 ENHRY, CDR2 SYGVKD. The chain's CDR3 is CAIKSGSSYNEQFF. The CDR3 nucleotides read TGTGCCATCAAAAGCGGGAGCTCCTACAATGAGCAGTTCTTC.

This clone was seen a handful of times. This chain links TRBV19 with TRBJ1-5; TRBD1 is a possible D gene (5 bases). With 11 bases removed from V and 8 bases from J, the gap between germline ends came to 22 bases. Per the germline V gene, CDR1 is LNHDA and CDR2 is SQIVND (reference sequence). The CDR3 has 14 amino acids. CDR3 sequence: CASRADLQAKPQHF. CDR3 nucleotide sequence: TGTGCCTCCAGGGCCGATTTACAGGCGAAGCCCCAGCATTTT. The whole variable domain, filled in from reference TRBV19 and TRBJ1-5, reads DGGITQSPKYLFRKEGQNVTLSCEQNLNHDAMYWYRQDPGQGLRLIYYSQIVNDFQKGDIAEGYSVSREKKESFPLTVTSAQKNPTAFYLCASRADLQAKPQHFGDGTRLSIL.

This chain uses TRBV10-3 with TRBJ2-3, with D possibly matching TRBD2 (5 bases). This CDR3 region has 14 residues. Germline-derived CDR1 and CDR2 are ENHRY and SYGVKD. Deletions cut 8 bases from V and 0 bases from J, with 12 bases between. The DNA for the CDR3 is TGTGCCATCGGAGGAGTTGGGAGCACAGATACGCAGTATTTT. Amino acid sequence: CAIGGVGSTDTQYF.

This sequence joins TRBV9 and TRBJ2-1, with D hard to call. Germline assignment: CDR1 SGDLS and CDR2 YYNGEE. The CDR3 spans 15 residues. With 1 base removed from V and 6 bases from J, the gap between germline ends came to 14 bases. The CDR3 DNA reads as TGTGCCAGCAGCGTAAGGGCCAGTTCAAGCAATGAGCAGTTCTTC. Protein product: CASSVRASSSNEQFF.

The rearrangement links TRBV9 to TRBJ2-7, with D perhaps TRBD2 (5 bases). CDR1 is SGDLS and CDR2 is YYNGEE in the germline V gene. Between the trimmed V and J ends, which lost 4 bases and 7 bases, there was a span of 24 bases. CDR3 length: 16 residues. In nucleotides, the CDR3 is TGTGCCAGCAGCCGCTTCGGGGAGACTACCCAAGAAGAGCAGTACTTC. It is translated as CASSRFGETTQEEQYF.

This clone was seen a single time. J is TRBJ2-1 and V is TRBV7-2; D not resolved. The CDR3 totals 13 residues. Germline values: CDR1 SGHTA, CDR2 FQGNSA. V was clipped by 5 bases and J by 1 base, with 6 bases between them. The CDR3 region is CASSPGSYNEQFF. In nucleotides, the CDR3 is TGTGCCAGCAGCCCGGGTTCCTACAATGAGCAGTTCTTC.

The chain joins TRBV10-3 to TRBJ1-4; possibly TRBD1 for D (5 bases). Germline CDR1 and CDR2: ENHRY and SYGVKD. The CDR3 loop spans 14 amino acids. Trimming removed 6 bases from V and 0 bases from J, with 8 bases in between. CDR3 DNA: TGTGCCATCAGACCAGGGACAACTAATGAAAAACTGTTTTTT. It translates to CAIRPGTTNEKLFF.

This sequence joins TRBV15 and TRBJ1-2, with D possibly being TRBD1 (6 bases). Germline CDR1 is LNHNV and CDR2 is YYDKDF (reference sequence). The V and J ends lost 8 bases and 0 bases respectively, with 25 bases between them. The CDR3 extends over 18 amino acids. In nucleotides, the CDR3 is TGTGCCACCCGGGTGGGGGCGTCCTCAGAATATTCTAACTATGGCTACACCTTC. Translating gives CATRVGASSEYSNYGYTF. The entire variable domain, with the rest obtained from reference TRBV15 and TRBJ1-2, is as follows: DAMVIQNPRYQVTQFGKPVTLSCSQTLNHNVMYWYQQKSSQAPKLLFHYYDKDFNNEADTPDNFQSRRPNTSFCFLDIRSPGLGDTAMYLCATRVGASSEYSNYGYTFGSGTRLTVV.